A single sample gave rise to the 21 T cell receptor beta chains below, sequenced in a study of T cells after yellow fever vaccination. TCRdb recomputed calls from the 5' RACE reads with MiXCR, one row per CDR3 protein. Seen here are 500,000 to 650,000 distinct CDR3 sequences, more than 9% observed once, and the top ten hold more than 12%. The specimen comprised PBMCs, sampled on the day of the yellow fever booster vaccination. These receptors were obtained from a man aged 25-45 years who received the YFV17D yellow fever vaccine.

The chain joins TRBV7-2 to TRBJ2-4, with TRBD1 identical over 7 bases. CDR3 size: 16 residues. Trimming at V came to 5 bases and at J to 2 bases, leaving 9 bases not matched to a gene. Germline CDR1 is SGHTA and CDR2 is FQGNSA. In DNA, the CDR3 is TGTGCCAGCAGCAGGGACAGCTTGGCGTCCAAAAACATTCAGTACTTC. It is translated as CASSRDSLASKNIQYF.

This clonotype has a handful of counts. This chain connects TRBV5-5 to TRBJ2-3; 9 bases align to TRBD2. Germline assignment: CDR1 SGHKS and CDR2 YYEKEE (reference sequence). After removal of 4 bases from V and 2 bases from J, the junction contained 5 bases not matched to a gene. This CDR3 has 15 residues. CDR3 sequence reads: CASSPRTSDTDTQYF. The CDR3 DNA follows: TGTGCCAGCAGCCCGCGGACTAGCGACACAGATACGCAGTATTTT. Looking up the rest from reference TRBV5-5 and TRBJ2-3 gives the full variable domain: DAGVTQSPTHLIKTRGQQVTLRCSPISGHKSVSWYQQVLGQGPQFIFQYYEKEERGRGNFPDRFSARQFPNYSSELNVNALLLGDSALYLCASSPRTSDTDTQYFGPGTRLTVL.

This clonotype came up a few times. The V gene is TRBV4-3, the J gene TRBJ1-2, with no clear D. This CDR3 comprises 16 residues. Germline V gene sequence: CDR1 LGHNA, CDR2 YSLEER. V gave up 1 base and J gave up 1 base, with 13 bases separating them. The DNA for the CDR3 is TGCGCCAGCAGCCAAGTTTACGGGAATGATAACTATGGCTACACCTTC. Translation gives CASSQVYGNDNYGYTF.

In this sample, this clonotype turned up a few times. The gene calls are TRBV7-2 and TRBJ2-7; D is perhaps TRBD1 (6 bases). Trimming shortened V by 5 bases and J by 2 bases, and 10 bases separated the two germline ends. CDR1 is SGHTA and CDR2 is FQGNSA in the germline V gene. This CDR3 has 13 amino acids. CDR3 region: CASSRWTAYEQYF. CDR3 bases: TGTGCCAGCAGCCGATGGACAGCCTACGAGCAGTACTTC.

As to this clonotype: Its ends do not fully match the called genes, so a read error is possible. CDR3 residues: CSSREFQTSGSSYEQYF. Written as DNA, the CDR3 is TGTTCCAGCAGAGAATTTCAGACTAGCGGGAGCTCCTACGAGCAGTACTTC. J is TRBJ2-7 and V is TRBV6-1; TRBD2 matches 12 bases. This CDR3 is 17 amino acids long. Germline loops: CDR1 MNHNS, CDR2 SASEGT.

The V and J genes are TRBV6-5 and TRBJ2-7; D not certain. The germline V gene has CDR1 MNHEY and CDR2 SVGAGI. This CDR3 contains 11 residues. The germline V and J ends were trimmed by 6 bases and 5 bases, with 8 bases remaining between them. In DNA form, the CDR3 reads TGTGCCAGCAGCTCCCGCAACGAGCAGTACTTC. Amino acid sequence: CASSSRNEQYF.

The V call is TRBV4-1, the J call TRBJ2-7; D possibly uses TRBD1 or TRBD2 (5 bases each). Trimming removed 3 bases at V and 2 bases at J, with 14 bases between. Germline CDR1 and CDR2: MGHRA and YSYEKL. There are 15 residues in the CDR3. The CDR3 loop is CASSHVGDGTYEQYF. The DNA of the CDR3 is TGCGCCAGCAGCCACGTAGGGGACGGAACCTACGAGCAGTACTTC.

V usage is TRBV15 and J usage is TRBJ2-5; TRBD1 aligns across 8 bases. The CDR3 totals 16 residues. V shed 1 base, J shed 5 bases, and the junction held 9 bases outside the gene matches. Germline V gives CDR1 LNHNV, CDR2 YYDKDF (reference sequence). The CDR3 DNA is TGTGCCACCAGCAGAGGGGAGACAGGGGCATGGGAGACCCAGTACTTC. The encoded protein is CATSRGETGAWETQYF.

The chain uses TRBV2 and TRBJ2-5; no reliable D call. Germline V gene sequence: CDR1 SNHLY, CDR2 FYNNEI. With 2 bases removed from V and 1 base from J, the gap between germline ends came to 11 bases. There are 15 residues in the CDR3. Here the CDR3 reads CASSEFSRSQETQYF. The CDR3 nucleotides read TGTGCCAGCAGTGAATTCTCACGGAGCCAAGAGACCCAGTACTTC.

The chain couples TRBV29-1 to TRBJ2-7; D gene ambiguous. CDR1 is SQVTM, CDR2 ANQGSEA, per germline. CDR3 length: 12 residues. The V end was cut by 4 bases, the J end by 4 bases, with 11 bases between. CDR3 sequence: CSVGPGRYEQYF. In DNA, the CDR3 is TGCAGCGTTGGTCCAGGCAGGTACGAGCAGTACTTC.

The chain carries TRBV29-1 and TRBJ1-2; 7 nucleotides line up with TRBD1. The CDR3 runs 11 residues. CDR1 is SQVTM and CDR2 is ANQGSEA in the germline V gene. Trimming cost V 7 bases and J 6 bases; bases outside gene matches: 5. CDR3: CSAHRGDGYTF. The CDR3 nucleotides are TGCAGCGCGCACAGGGGCGATGGCTACACCTTC. The whole variable domain, filled in from reference TRBV29-1 and TRBJ1-2, reads SAVISQKPSRDICQRGTSLTIQCQVDSQVTMMFWYRQQPGQSLTLIATANQGSEATYESGFVIDKFPISRPNLTFSTLTVSNMSPEDSSIYLCSAHRGDGYTFGSGTRLTVV.

This clonotype occurred a few times. The CDR3: CASKTGVTRHEQYF. The CDR3 bases are TGTGCCAGCAAGACAGGGGTGACTCGACACGAGCAGTACTTC. The rearrangement links TRBV6-2 or TRBV6-3 to TRBJ2-7; TRBD1 agrees at 8 bases. The CDR3 length is 14 residues. With V trimmed by 7 bases and J by 5 bases, 10 bases remained unmatched. Looked up from germline, CDR1 is MNHEY and CDR2 is SVGEGT.

This clonotype was seen only a few times. This chain joins TRBV6-2 or TRBV6-3 and TRBJ2-1, with D perhaps given as TRBD1 or TRBD2 (5 bases each). There are 15 residues in the CDR3. The ends were cut back, 8 bases at V and 8 bases at J, with 22 bases in the middle. Germline CDR1 is MNHEY and CDR2 is SVGEGT. CDR3 protein: CASGRGTGFMHEQFF. The DNA of the CDR3 is TGTGCCAGCGGGAGAGGGACCGGCTTTATGCATGAGCAGTTCTTC.

This clonotype was counted only a few times. In DNA, the CDR3 is TGTGCCATCAGTGGGCAGGATGATACGCAGTATTTT. Protein sequence: CAISGQDDTQYF. The chain employs TRBV10-3 and TRBJ2-3; no clear D gene. The V end was cut by 4 bases, the J end by 6 bases, with 8 bases between. The CDR3 spans 12 residues. Germline V gene data show CDR1 as ENHRY and CDR2 as SYGVKD.

This clonotype was observed a few times. The chain couples TRBV6-1 to TRBJ2-2; D may be TRBD2 (6 bases). Germline CDR1 is MNHNS and CDR2 is SASEGT. V lost 0 bases and J lost 1, with 9 bases in between. The CDR3 runs to 16 residues. The CDR3: CASSEARGWNTGELFF. Written as DNA, the CDR3 is TGTGCCAGCAGTGAAGCTCGGGGGTGGAACACCGGGGAGCTGTTTTTT.

A few counts support this clonotype. This sequence joins TRBV14 and TRBJ2-1; D tentatively fits TRBD1 or TRBD2 (6 bases each). Germline loops: CDR1 SGHDN, CDR2 FVKESK. This CDR3 is 14 amino acids long. Trimming left V 0 bases short and J 9 bases short, with 12 bases between. CDR3 DNA: TGTGCCAGCAGCCAAGATATCGGGGGCACTGAGCAGTTCTTC. Protein: CASSQDIGGTEQFF.

There are a few counts of this clonotype. The J gene is TRBJ2-5, the V gene TRBV20-1; D ambiguous. CDR1 DFQATT and CDR2 SNEGSKA come from the germline V gene (reference sequence). Trimming cost V 1 base and J 5 bases, with 5 bases left between them. The CDR3 is 11 residues long. DNA of the CDR3: TGCAGTGCTAGAGTCGCGGAGACCCAGTACTTC. It yields the protein CSARVAETQYF.

This clonotype was recorded once. The rearrangement links TRBV9 to TRBJ2-6; TRBD1 aligns across 8 bases. Trimming cost V 3 bases and J 2 bases; bases outside gene matches: 13. The CDR3 length is 19 residues. The germline gives CDR1 SGDLS, CDR2 YYNGEE. The CDR3 sequence: CASSGLSGGLSPGANVLTF. CDR3 in DNA: TGTGCCAGCAGCGGGCTCTCAGGGGGCCTAAGCCCTGGGGCCAACGTCCTGACTTTC.

This clonotype occurred many times. The CDR3 protein is CASRATGAGETQYF. The DNA for the CDR3 is TGTGCCAGCAGAGCGACAGGGGCGGGGGAGACCCAGTACTTC. This chain connects TRBV5-6 to TRBJ2-5, with 8 bases aligning to TRBD1. V lost 5 bases, J lost 5 bases, and 8 bases stayed unmatched. The CDR3 is 14 residues long. Germline V CDR1 and CDR2: SGHDT, YYEEEE.

CDR3 in amino acids: CASSPGTGFETQYF. The CDR3 bases are TGTGCCAGCAGCCCCGGGACAGGGTTCGAGACCCAGTACTTC. This chain connects TRBV7-6 to TRBJ2-5, with TRBD1 matching over 9 bases. With 5 bases clipped from V and 5 bases from J, the junction kept 6 bases outside the gene matches. The germline V gene encodes CDR1 SGHVS and CDR2 FNYEAQ. CDR3 length: 14 amino acids. The full variable domain, completed using reference TRBV7-6 and TRBJ2-5, is GAGVSQSPRYKVTKRGQDVALRCDPISGHVSLYWYRQALGQGPEFLTYFNYEAQQDKSGLPNDRFSAERPEGSISTLTIQRTEQRDSAMYRCASSPGTGFETQYFGPGTRLLVL.

The chain joins TRBV29-1 to TRBJ1-2, with 7 bases lining up with TRBD1. The V and J ends lost 4 bases and 6 bases, in that order; junction bases with no gene match: 5. CDR3 length: 12 residues. CDR1 SQVTM and CDR2 ANQGSEA come from the germline V gene. CDR3: CSVVDRENGYTF. Here the CDR3 DNA reads TGCAGCGTTGTAGACAGGGAGAATGGCTACACCTTC.